One and the same sample provided the 2 T cell receptor beta chains below, sequenced in a study of blood T cells in healthy people across ages. Together with a sample-barcoded 5' primer, a J-beta primer mix was included in a second PCR lasting about 6 to 12 cycles. TCRdb reprocessed the 5' RACE reads via MiXCR and lists one record per CDR3 protein. The sample yields hundreds of thousands of distinct CDR3 sequences, approximately 65% seen once. Specimen: blood. These receptors originate from a man younger than 45 in good health.

V is TRBV29-1 and J is TRBJ2-5; TRBD2 aligns across 8 bases. The V gene end was trimmed by 2 bases and the J gene end by 0 bases; junction bases not matched to a gene: 5. The CDR3 runs 15 residues. The V gene's germline CDR1 is SQVTM and CDR2 ANQGSEA. This chain's CDR3 is CSVESGGRYQETQYF. CDR3 nucleotides: TGCAGCGTTGAAAGCGGGGGCCGGTACCAAGAGACCCAGTACTTC.

The chain is built from TRBV20-1 and TRBJ2-1; tentative D call: TRBD2 (5 bases). Trimming took off 1 base at V and 10 bases at J, with 8 bases between the two ends. The CDR3 has 11 amino acids. Germline assignment: CDR1 DFQATT and CDR2 SNEGSKA (reference sequence). The chain's CDR3 is CSARAGLEQFF. CDR3 DNA sequence: TGCAGTGCTAGAGCCGGACTGGAGCAGTTCTTC.